The 3 T cell receptor beta chains presented below share a single source sample, sequenced in a study of cytomegalovirus exposure and HLA in healthy donors. 60 Vbeta and 13 Jbeta primers were used in PCR. Only in-frame clones appear in the TCRdb table, and some are missing; sequencing was by immunoSEQ multiplex PCR. The table includes roughly 80,000 clones, less than 85% detected once. The sample comprised PBMCs. The source is a male donor in good health and CMV-seronegative.

The gene calls are TRBV25-1 and TRBJ2-7, with 9 bases aligning to TRBD2. From germline, CDR1 is MGHDK and CDR2 SYGVNS. V was pared by 4 bases and J by 4 bases, with 8 bases of the junction left unmatched. The CDR3 is 15 residues long. CDR3 sequence: CASSGVGGRAYEQYF. Written as DNA, the CDR3 is TGTGCCAGCAGTGGGGTCGGCGGGAGGGCTTACGAGCAGTACTTC.

V gene TRBV7-9 combines with J gene TRBJ1-2, with 8 bases matching TRBD1. CDR1 SEHNR and CDR2 FQNEAQ come from the germline V gene (reference sequence). Unmatched junction bases numbered 19, after V lost 5 bases and J lost 5 bases. The CDR3 consists of 18 residues. The CDR3 protein is CASSPIQEDRDYLYGYTF. CDR3 nucleotides: TGTGCCAGCAGCCCGATTCAGGAGGACAGGGACTATTTATATGGCTACACCTTC.

J is TRBJ1-2 and V is TRBV30, with 9 bases fitting TRBD1. The CDR3 is 15 amino acids. Germline trimming cut 2 bases from V and 9 bases from J; bases unmatched to any gene: 13. Germline V gene data show CDR1 as GTSNPN and CDR2 as SVGIG (reference sequence). In nucleotides, the CDR3 is TGTGCCTGGAGTACTCGGGACAGGGCAAATTTGCGCTACACCTTC. Its translation: CAWSTRDRANLRYTF.